Presented here are 18 T cell receptor beta chains from one specimen sequenced in a study of shared clonotypes between healthy human individuals. The data were produced by immunoSEQ multiplex PCR, yet TCRdb's version contains in-frame clones alone and is incomplete. In the table there are around 1 million clones, more than 75% of which are singletons. Sequenced sample: memory CD4+ T cells sorted from blood. Regarding subset: CD45RA-negative fraction. Receptors originate from a man aged 18 to 29 in good health.

The chain carries TRBV19 and TRBJ2-4, with a weak D call TRBD2 (5 bases). Germline loops: CDR1 LNHDA, CDR2 SQIVND (reference sequence). The length of the CDR3 is 16 residues. Trimming took 4 bases from V and 2 from J, leaving 15 bases between them. The CDR3 DNA is TGTGCCAGTAGTAAGGACCTCTCCGGGACCAAAAACATTCAGTACTTC. Translated, it gives CASSKDLSGTKNIQYF.

This clone has only a few counts. The CDR3 nucleotides are TGTGCCAGCAGCAAAACAGGGGACAACACCATATATTTT. It translates to CASSKTGDNTIYF. V and J are TRBV6-5 and TRBJ1-3, with TRBD1 identical over 7 bases. V gave up 6 bases and J gave up 7 bases; unmatched junction bases: 6. In germline, CDR1 is MNHEY, CDR2 SVGAGI. The CDR3 has 13 residues.

The V gene is TRBV30, the J gene TRBJ1-1; D is unclear. This CDR3 has 13 residues. V dropped 1 base and J dropped 1 base, with 7 bases sitting between them. Germline loops: CDR1 GTSNPN, CDR2 SVGIG (reference sequence). CDR3 sequence (DNA): TGTGCCTGGAGTGGACAATCGAACACTGAAGCTTTCTTT. Translation: CAWSGQSNTEAFF.

The V call is TRBV15, the J call TRBJ2-3, with D possibly being TRBD2 (7 bases). V was clipped by 8 bases and J by 1 base, with 13 bases between them. Per germline, CDR1 LNHNV and CDR2 YYDKDF (reference sequence). There are 14 residues in the CDR3. CDR3 residues: CATGGACRTDTQYF. CDR3 bases: TGTGCCACCGGGGGGGCTTGCCGCACAGATACGCAGTATTTT.

This chain links TRBV19 with TRBJ2-7; 10 nucleotides agree with TRBD2. With V trimmed by 10 bases and J by 0 bases, 15 bases remained unmatched. Germline V lookup: CDR1 LNHDA, CDR2 SQIVND (reference sequence). CDR3 length: 17 residues. CDR3 sequence: CATSSSGGRTSSYEQYF. In nucleotides, the CDR3 is TGTGCCACCTCGTCTAGCGGGGGCCGAACGAGCTCCTACGAGCAGTACTTC.

Of note for this clone: The junction differs from germline at one of its ends, possibly a read error. The CDR3 loop is CASSEAGRTGQIF. Written as DNA, the CDR3 is TGTGCCAGCAGTGAAGCGGGGAGAACAGGCCAAATCTTC. The V gene is TRBV6-1, the J gene TRBJ2-1; D is possibly TRBD1 or TRBD2 (5 bases each). The length of the CDR3 is 13 residues. Germline V gene lookup returns CDR1 MNHNS and CDR2 SASEGT.

The chain has TRBV10-3 and TRBJ1-5; 7 nucleotides line up with TRBD1. The trim removed 6 bases at V and 4 bases at J, leaving 6 bases unmatched. Germline values: CDR1 ENHRY, CDR2 SYGVKD. This CDR3 is built from 14 residues. CDR3 bases: TGTGCCATCAGCTCGGGACAGATAAATCAGCCCCAGCATTTT. It translates to CAISSGQINQPQHF.

The chain employs TRBV12-5 and TRBJ1-1; D not resolved. The CDR3 extends over 14 amino acids. V lost 6 bases to trimming and J lost 6 bases, with 17 bases between them. Per the germline V gene, CDR1 is LGHNT and CDR2 is FRNRAP. CDR3 in amino acids: CASGSTSKKAEAFF. CDR3 bases: TGTGCTAGTGGCTCGACATCCAAAAAGGCTGAAGCTTTCTTT. The complete variable domain, with remaining parts taken from reference TRBV12-5 and TRBJ1-1, reads DARVTQTPRHKVTEMGQEVTMRCQPILGHNTVFWYRQTMMQGLELLAYFRNRAPLDDSGMPKDRFSAEMPDATLATLKIQPSEPRDSAVYFCASGSTSKKAEAFFGQGTRLTVV.

This clone was detected many times. The sample contains more than one DNA sequence encoding this CDR3. V gene TRBV6-1 combines with J gene TRBJ2-5; the D gene is possibly TRBD2 (6 bases). CDR1 and CDR2 (germline): MNHNS, SASEGT. The V end was cut by 3 bases, the J end by 5 bases, with 10 bases between. The CDR3 length is 13 residues. Here the CDR3 reads CASSETRRETQYF. As DNA, the CDR3 is TGTGCCAGCAGTGAGACTAGGAGGGAGACCCAGTACTTC.

The rearrangement joins TRBV5-4 to TRBJ2-3; 10 positions match TRBD2. Germline V gene lookup returns CDR1 SGHNT and CDR2 YYREEE (reference sequence). Trimming took 0 bases from V and 5 from J; bases not matched to a gene: 6. This CDR3 contains 16 residues. The DNA for the CDR3 is TGTGCCAGCAGCTTGGGGAGCGGGGGGGCCGTAGATACGCAGTATTTT. It yields the protein CASSLGSGGAVDTQYF.

The chain couples TRBV18 to TRBJ1-1; D possibly corresponds to TRBD1 (6 bases). The CDR3 runs to 15 residues. Per the germline V gene, CDR1 is KGHSH and CDR2 is LQKENI. V shed 6 bases and J shed 0 bases, with 14 bases lying between them. The CDR3 DNA reads as TGTGCCAGCTCTCCGACAGGACGGGTGAACACTGAAGCTTTCTTT. Protein: CASSPTGRVNTEAFF.

This chain links TRBV28 with TRBJ1-2; possibly TRBD1 for D (5 bases). CDR1 is MDHEN, CDR2 SYDVKM, per germline. The CDR3 is made up of 12 amino acids. Trimming pared 3 bases from V and 7 bases from J, leaving 9 bases between. This CDR3 reads CASSLGDRGYTF. In DNA, the CDR3 is TGTGCCAGCAGTTTGGGGGACCGTGGCTACACCTTC.

The chain employs TRBV5-1 and TRBJ2-2, with 7 bases aligning to TRBD2. The trim removed 1 base at V and 0 bases at J, leaving 3 bases unmatched. The germline V gene encodes CDR1 SGHRS and CDR2 YFSETQ. CDR3 size: 16 residues. Written as DNA, the CDR3 is TGCGCCAGCAGCTTGTGGGCGGGGGCGAACACCGGGGAGCTGTTTTTT. As protein: CASSLWAGANTGELFF.

This clone was detected only a few times. In nucleotides, the CDR3 is TGTGCCAGCAGCCCGACAAGGTCCTACAATGAGCAGTTCTTC. It yields the protein CASSPTRSYNEQFF. The rearrangement joins TRBV2 to TRBJ2-1; D gene uncertain. V was shortened by 6 bases and J by 1 base, with 10 bases between the two germline ends. CDR1 and CDR2 from the germline V gene are SNHLY and FYNNEI. The CDR3 length is 14 residues.

The V gene is TRBV6-1, the J gene TRBJ2-6; no clear D gene. Germline CDR1 is MNHNS and CDR2 is SASEGT. Trimming pared 5 bases from V and 6 bases from J, leaving 2 bases between. The CDR3 covers 11 residues. The CDR3 spells CASSPANVLTF. The CDR3 DNA reads as TGTGCCAGCAGTCCGGCCAACGTCCTGACTTTC.

The CDR3 sequence is CASSRQTSGIYEQYF. As DNA, the CDR3 is TGTGCCAGTAGCCGTCAGACTAGCGGGATCTACGAGCAGTACTTC. V is TRBV19 and J is TRBJ2-7; 11 bases are shared with TRBD2. Looked up from germline, CDR1 is LNHDA and CDR2 is SQIVND (reference sequence). The CDR3 is 15 residues long. Trimming cost V 6 bases and J 3 bases; bases outside gene matches: 7.

This chain uses TRBV5-4 with TRBJ2-5, with 8 bases identical to TRBD1. Germline lookup yields CDR1 SGHNT and CDR2 YYREEE (reference sequence). The CDR3 runs to 14 residues. After removal of 4 bases from V and 3 bases from J, the junction contained 5 bases not matched to a gene. The CDR3: CASSPPGQEETQYF. Here the CDR3 DNA reads TGTGCCAGCAGCCCCCCGGGACAGGAAGAGACCCAGTACTTC.

This clone has more than one count but fewer than ten. The gene calls are TRBV7-3 and TRBJ2-7, with D perhaps TRBD1 (5 bases). The V gene's germline CDR1 is SGHTA and CDR2 FQGTGA. V lost 1 base and J 3 bases, leaving 13 bases between the germline ends. This CDR3 has 15 residues. The CDR3: CASSLNPHQGYEQYF. CDR3 nucleotides: TGTGCCAGCAGCTTAAACCCGCACCAGGGCTACGAGCAGTACTTC.